This TCR beta chain was captured in a study of control samples from healthy donors and cancer patients. The CDR3 runs 13 residues. V gave up 0 bases and J gave up 2 bases, with 4 bases separating them. Germline assignment: CDR1 SGHRS and CDR2 YFSETQ. Generated by immunoSEQ multiplex PCR, the TCRdb table keeps only in-frame clones and is missing some. The sample yields about 35,000 clones, about 94% seen once. The source material was PBMCs. The chain combines TRBV5-1 with TRBJ2-3; the D is unclear. This sequence was found in a man aged 40-50 years with colorectal cancer. CDR3 protein: CASSLVVTDTQYF. The CDR3 nucleotides are TGCGCCAGCAGCTTGGTAGTCACAGATACGCAGTATTTT.